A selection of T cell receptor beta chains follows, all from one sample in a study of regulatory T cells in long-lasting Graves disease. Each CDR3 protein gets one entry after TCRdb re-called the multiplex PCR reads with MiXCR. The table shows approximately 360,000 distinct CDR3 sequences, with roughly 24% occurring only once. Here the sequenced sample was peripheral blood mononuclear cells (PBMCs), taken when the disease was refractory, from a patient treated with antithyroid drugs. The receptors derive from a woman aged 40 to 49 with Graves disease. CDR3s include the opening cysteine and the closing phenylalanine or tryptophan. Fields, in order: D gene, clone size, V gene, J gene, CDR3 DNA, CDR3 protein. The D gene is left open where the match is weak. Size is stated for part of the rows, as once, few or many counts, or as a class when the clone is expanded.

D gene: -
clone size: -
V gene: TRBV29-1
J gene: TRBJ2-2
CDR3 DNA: TGCAGCGCCCTTTGGCCAGAGACTGGGGAGCTGTTTTTT
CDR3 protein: CSALWPETGELFF

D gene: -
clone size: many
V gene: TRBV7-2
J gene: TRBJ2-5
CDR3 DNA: TGTGCCAGCAGACTTAGCAGCCAAGAGACCCAGTACTTC
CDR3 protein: CASRLSSQETQYF

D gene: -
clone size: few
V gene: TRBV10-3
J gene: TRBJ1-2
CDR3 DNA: TGTGCCATCAGTGACCTCGGGGCGGGTAACTATGGCTACACCTTC
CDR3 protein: CAISDLGAGNYGYTF

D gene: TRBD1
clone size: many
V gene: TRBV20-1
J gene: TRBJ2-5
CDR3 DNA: TGCAGTGCTCCCAGGACAGGGGAAGAGACCCAGTACTTC
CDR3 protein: CSAPRTGEETQYF

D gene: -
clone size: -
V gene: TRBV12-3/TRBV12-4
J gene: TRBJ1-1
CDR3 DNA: TGTGCCAGCAGCCCCGGGGGACAAATTGAAGCTTTCTTT
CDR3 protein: CASSPGGQIEAFF

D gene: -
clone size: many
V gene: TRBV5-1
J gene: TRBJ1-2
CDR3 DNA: TGCGCCAGCAGCCCCTTGGTGGACAACTATGGCTACACCTTC
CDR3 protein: CASSPLVDNYGYTF

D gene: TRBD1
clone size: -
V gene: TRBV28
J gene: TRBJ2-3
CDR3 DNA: TGTGCCAGCAGTCCAACGACAGGGTCCACAGATACGCAGTATTTT
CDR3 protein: CASSPTTGSTDTQYF

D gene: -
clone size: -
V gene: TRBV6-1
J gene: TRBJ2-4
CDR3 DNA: TGTGCCAGCAGCCGGGAAGGAGATGCCAAAAACATTCAGTACTTC
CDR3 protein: CASSREGDAKNIQYF

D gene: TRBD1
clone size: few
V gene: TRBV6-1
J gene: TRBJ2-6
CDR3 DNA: TGTGCCAGCAGACCTGCGGGACAGGGGTTTGTGGCCAACGTCCTGACTTTC
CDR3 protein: CASRPAGQGFVANVLTF

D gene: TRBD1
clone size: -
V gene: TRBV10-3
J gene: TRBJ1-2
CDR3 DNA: TGTGCCATCAGACGACAGGGATCAAACTATGGCTACACCTTC
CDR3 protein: CAIRRQGSNYGYTF

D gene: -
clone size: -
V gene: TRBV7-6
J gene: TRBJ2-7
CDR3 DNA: TGTGCCAGCAGCTTACGAGCGTCCGGGGAGCCCCCCTACGAGCAGTACTTC
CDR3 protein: CASSLRASGEPPYEQYF

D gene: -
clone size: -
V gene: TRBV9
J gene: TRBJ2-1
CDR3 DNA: TGTGCCAGCAGCGTAGGGTCCCCTCCCCAGTTCTTC
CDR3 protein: CASSVGSPPQFF

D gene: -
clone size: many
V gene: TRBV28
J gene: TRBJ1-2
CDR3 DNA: TGTGCCAGCGGATCAATAGGGGCCGCGAGCCTCTATGGCTACACCTTC
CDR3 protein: CASGSIGAASLYGYTF

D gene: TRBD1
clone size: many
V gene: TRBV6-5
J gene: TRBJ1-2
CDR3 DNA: TGTGCCAGCAGTTCCCAGGGGGCGCCTGGCTACACCTTC
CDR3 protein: CASSSQGAPGYTF

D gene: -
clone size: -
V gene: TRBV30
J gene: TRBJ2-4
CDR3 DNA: TGTGCCTGGAGTGTAGACCCTAAAGCCAAAAACATTCAGTACTTC
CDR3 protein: CAWSVDPKAKNIQYF

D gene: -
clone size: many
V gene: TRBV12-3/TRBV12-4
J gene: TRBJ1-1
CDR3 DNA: TGTGCCAGCAGTCAAGGACTCGGGCAGGAAGCTTTCTTT
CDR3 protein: CASSQGLGQEAFF

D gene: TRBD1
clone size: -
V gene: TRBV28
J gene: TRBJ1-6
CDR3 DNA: TGTGCCAGCAGTTCATCCGGACAGGGGGATAATTCACCCCTCCACTTT
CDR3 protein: CASSSSGQGDNSPLHF

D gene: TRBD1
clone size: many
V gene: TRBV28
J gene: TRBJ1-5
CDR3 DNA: TGTGCCAGCAGCCCGGGACAGGGGGGGATGCCCCAGCATTTT
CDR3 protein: CASSPGQGGMPQHF

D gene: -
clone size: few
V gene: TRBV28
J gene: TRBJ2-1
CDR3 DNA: TGTGCCAGCAGTTTAGCCGGACCCTCGTTGGGCCCCATCAATGAGCAGTTCTTC
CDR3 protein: CASSLAGPSLGPINEQFF

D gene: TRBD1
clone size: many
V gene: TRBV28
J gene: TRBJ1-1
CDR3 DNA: TGTGCCAGCACTAACGACAGGGGGAACACTGAAGCTTTCTTT
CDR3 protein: CASTNDRGNTEAFF

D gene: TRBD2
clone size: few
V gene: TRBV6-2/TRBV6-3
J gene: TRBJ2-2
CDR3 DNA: TGTGCCAGCAGTTACGCCTACACTCTAGCGGGAGGTCTAGCCGGGGAGCTGTTTTTT
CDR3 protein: CASSYAYTLAGGLAGELFF

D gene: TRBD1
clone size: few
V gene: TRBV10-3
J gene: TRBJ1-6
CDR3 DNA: TGTGCCATCAAAGTAACAGGGGATAATTCACCCCTCCACTTT
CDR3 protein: CAIKVTGDNSPLHF

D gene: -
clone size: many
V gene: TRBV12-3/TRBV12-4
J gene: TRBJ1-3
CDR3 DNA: TGTGCCAGCAGTTTAACGGGAGCAGGAAACACCATATATTTT
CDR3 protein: CASSLTGAGNTIYF

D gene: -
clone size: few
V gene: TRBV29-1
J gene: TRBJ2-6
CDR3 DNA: TGCAGCGTTGCGGCTGGGGCCAACGTCCTGACTTTC
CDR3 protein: CSVAAGANVLTF

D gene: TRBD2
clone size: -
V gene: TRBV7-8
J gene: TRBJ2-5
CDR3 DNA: TGTGCCAGCAGCTTACAGTTAGCGGGAGGGCAAGAGACCCAGTACTTC
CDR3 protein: CASSLQLAGGQETQYF

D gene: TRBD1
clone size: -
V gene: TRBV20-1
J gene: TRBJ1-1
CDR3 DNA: TGCAGTGCCGCTTTCCCGCGACAGGGGGCTGAAGCTTTCTTT
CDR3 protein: CSAAFPRQGAEAFF

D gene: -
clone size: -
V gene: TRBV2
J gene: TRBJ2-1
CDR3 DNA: TGTGCCAGCAGTGGCGGTGAGCAGTTCTTC
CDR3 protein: CASSGGEQFF

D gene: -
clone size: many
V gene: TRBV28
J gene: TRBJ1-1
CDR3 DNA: TGTGCCAGCAGTTTAGTGGGTACGGCTGGTTCGGGGCACGCTTTCTTT
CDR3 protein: CASSLVGTAGSGHAFF

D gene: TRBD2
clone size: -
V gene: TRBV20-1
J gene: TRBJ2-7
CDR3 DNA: TGCAGTGCTAGAGATCGGCTAGCGGGAGGGATCTCCTACGAGCAGTACTTC
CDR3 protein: CSARDRLAGGISYEQYF

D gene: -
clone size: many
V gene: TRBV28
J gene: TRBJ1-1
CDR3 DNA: TGTGCCAGCAGGAAAGGGGGTGGTGGGCCTTTCTTT
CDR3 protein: CASRKGGGGPFF

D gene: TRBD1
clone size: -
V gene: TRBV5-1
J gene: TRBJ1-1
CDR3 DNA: TGCGCCAGCAGCTTGGAAGGGGGCTTTGAAGCTTTCTTT
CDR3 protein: CASSLEGGFEAFF

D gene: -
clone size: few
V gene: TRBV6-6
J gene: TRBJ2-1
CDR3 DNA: TGTGCCAGCAGTTACTCGGAGACGCCAAAGAATGAGCAGTTCTTC
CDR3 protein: CASSYSETPKNEQFF

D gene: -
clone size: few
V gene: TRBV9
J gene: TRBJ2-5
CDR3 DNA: TGTGCCAGCAGCGTACAGAGTCAAGAGACCCAGTACTTC
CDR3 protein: CASSVQSQETQYF

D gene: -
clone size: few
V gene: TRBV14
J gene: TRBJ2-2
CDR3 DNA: TGTGCCAGCAGCCAAGGACCGGAATCGGGGACCGGGGAGCTGTTTTTT
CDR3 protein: CASSQGPESGTGELFF

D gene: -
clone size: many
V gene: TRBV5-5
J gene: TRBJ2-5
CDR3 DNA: TGTGCCAGCAGCTCCCCGCAGGGCCGCCAAGAGACCCAGTACTTC
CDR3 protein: CASSSPQGRQETQYF

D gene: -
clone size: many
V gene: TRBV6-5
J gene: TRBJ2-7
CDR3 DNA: TGTGCCAGCAGTTACTGGGTAGCGGAGAACTACGAGCAGTACTTC
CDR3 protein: CASSYWVAENYEQYF

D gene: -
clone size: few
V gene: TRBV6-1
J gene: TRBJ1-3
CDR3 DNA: TGTGCCAGCAGTGAAATTGACAGTTACTCTGGAAACACCATATATTTT
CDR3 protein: CASSEIDSYSGNTIYF

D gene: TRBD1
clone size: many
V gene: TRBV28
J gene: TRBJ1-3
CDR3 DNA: TGTGCCAGCAGTGAGGGGACAGGGGGCTCGTCCTCTGGAAACACCATATATTTT
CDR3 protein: CASSEGTGGSSSGNTIYF

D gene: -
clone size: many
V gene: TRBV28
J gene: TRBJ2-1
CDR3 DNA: TGTGCCAGCAGTTTAGAACGGAGCTCCTACAATGAGCAGTTCTTC
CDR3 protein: CASSLERSSYNEQFF

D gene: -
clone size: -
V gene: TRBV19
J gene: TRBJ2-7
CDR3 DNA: TGTGCCAGTAGTAACAGACAGACCTACGAGCAGTACTTC
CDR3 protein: CASSNRQTYEQYF

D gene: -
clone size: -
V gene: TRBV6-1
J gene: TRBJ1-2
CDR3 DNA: TGTGCCAGCAGTGAAGCGCTTCCTACTTCAGGGCGTGAATATGGCTACACCTTC
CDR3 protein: CASSEALPTSGREYGYTF

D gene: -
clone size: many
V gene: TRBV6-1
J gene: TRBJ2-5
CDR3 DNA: TGTGCCAGCAGTCGACTAGGACAAGAGACCCAGTACTTC
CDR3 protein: CASSRLGQETQYF

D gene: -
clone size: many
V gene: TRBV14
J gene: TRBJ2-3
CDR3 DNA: TGTGCCAGCAGCCAAGTCGGGGGGCCCACAGATACGCAGTATTTT
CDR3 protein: CASSQVGGPTDTQYF

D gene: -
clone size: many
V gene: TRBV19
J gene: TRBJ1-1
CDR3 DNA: TGTGCCAGTTCGAAATATGGGGGTATGAACACTGAAGCTTTCTTT
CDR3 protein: CASSKYGGMNTEAFF

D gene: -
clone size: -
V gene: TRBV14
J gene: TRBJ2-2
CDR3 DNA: TGTGCCAGCAGCAAAGTGGGAACCCGGAGGGAGCTGTTTTTT
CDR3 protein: CASSKVGTRRELFF

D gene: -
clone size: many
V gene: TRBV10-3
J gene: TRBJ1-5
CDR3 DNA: TGTGCCATCAGTGATACGGGTCAGCCCCAGCATTTT
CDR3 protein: CAISDTGQPQHF

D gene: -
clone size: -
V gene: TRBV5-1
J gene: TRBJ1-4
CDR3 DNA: TGCGCCAGCAGCTCAGAACGCGACAGGTCGGGCGGAAAACTGTTTTTT
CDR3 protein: CASSSERDRSGGKLFF